These 10 T cell receptor beta chains came from one sample sequenced in a study of patients and donors after allogeneic stem cell transplantation. TCRdb ran MiXCR on the RT-PCR reads and lists one entry per CDR3 protein. The sample contains about 960,000 distinct CDR3 sequences, more than 15% of which appear only once. The specimen was blood, either unsorted or a sorted T cell fraction (not recorded which). All receptors come from a human donor who was either an allogeneic HSCT recipient or a stem cell or donor lymphocyte infusion donor (not recorded which). It is not recorded whose cells these are; they may come from a transplant donor.

The chain joins TRBV7-2 to TRBJ2-5, with 13 bases matching TRBD2. Losses at the gene ends were 1 base for V and 5 bases for J; bases not matched to a gene: 4. CDR1 is SGHTA, CDR2 FQGNSA, per germline. This CDR3 comprises 16 residues. CDR3 coding DNA: TGTGCCAGCAGCTTAGAACTAGCGGGGGGGCTGGAGACCCAGTACTTC. Residues: CASSLELAGGLETQYF.

V and J are TRBV9 and TRBJ2-1; the D is unclear. CDR1 and CDR2 (germline): SGDLS, YYNGEE. This CDR3 has 12 amino acids. Trimming stripped 0 bases from V and 12 bases from J, with 10 bases between. This chain's CDR3 is CASSVALTAQFF. Written as DNA, the CDR3 is TGTGCCAGCAGCGTAGCTCTGACGGCGCAGTTCTTC.

At least ten counts were recorded for this clonotype. V is TRBV27 and J is TRBJ2-3; D gene ambiguous. Trimming pared 2 bases from V and 2 bases from J, leaving 14 bases between. The CDR3 sequence is 16 residues long. CDR1 MNHEY and CDR2 SMNVEV come from the germline V gene (reference sequence). This chain's CDR3 is CASSLNAPRITDTQYF. The DNA of the CDR3 is TGTGCCAGCAGTTTAAACGCACCGCGGATCACAGATACGCAGTATTTT.

This clonotype showed up just a few times. The chain joins TRBV12-3 or TRBV12-4 to TRBJ2-7; D uncertain. The CDR3 covers 12 residues. Trimming stripped 5 bases from V and 1 base from J, with 6 bases between. The CDR3 loop is CASSQLSYEQYF. DNA for the CDR3: TGTGCCAGCAGTCAGCTTTCCTACGAGCAGTACTTC.

This clonotype was observed a few times. CDR3 sequence (DNA): TGTGCCAGCACGACAGGGGGTGTGCCAGATACGCAGTATTTT. Translation gives CASTTGGVPDTQYF. The V and J genes are TRBV12-3 or TRBV12-4 and TRBJ2-3; TRBD1 aligns across 9 bases. This CDR3 spans 14 amino acids. The trim removed 7 bases at V and 4 bases at J, leaving 6 bases unmatched.

This clonotype was counted only a few times. The chain's CDR3 is CSVDQGGGTEAFF. The CDR3 DNA sequence: TGCAGCGTTGATCAGGGGGGAGGCACTGAAGCTTTCTTT. This chain connects TRBV29-1 to TRBJ1-1; 7 bases fit TRBD1. The trim removed 3 bases at V and 4 bases at J, leaving 5 bases unmatched. This CDR3 comprises 13 residues. Germline V gene data show CDR1 as SQVTM and CDR2 as ANQGSEA.

In its sample, this clonotype was seen a few times. This sequence joins TRBV5-1 and TRBJ2-5; the D gene is possibly TRBD2 (7 bases). With 0 bases removed from V and 3 bases from J, the gap between germline ends came to 15 bases. The V gene's germline CDR1 is SGHRS and CDR2 YFSETQ. The CDR3 has 16 amino acids. DNA of the CDR3: TGCGCCAGCAGCTTGGAAGACGGGGGGCCGAAAGAGACCCAGTACTTC. It encodes CASSLEDGGPKETQYF.

The chain carries TRBV6-2 or TRBV6-3 and TRBJ2-7; maybe TRBD1 (5 bases). This CDR3 spans 15 amino acids. Germline CDR1 and CDR2: MNHEY and SVGEGT. The V end was cut by 6 bases, the J end by 3 bases, with 18 bases between. The CDR3 DNA sequence: TGTGCCAGCAGCGCCCGTCAAGGGGTGATCTACGAGCAGTACTTC. This encodes CASSARQGVIYEQYF.

The chain employs TRBV25-1 and TRBJ2-1; no definite D call. The CDR3 totals 14 residues. Germline loops: CDR1 MGHDK, CDR2 SYGVNS. V was cut by 2 bases and J by 5 bases, with 10 bases left in between. CDR3 DNA sequence: TGTGCCAGCAGTGAACACCGACCCGACAATGAGCAGTTCTTC. Translation: CASSEHRPDNEQFF. The whole variable domain, remainder taken from reference TRBV25-1 and TRBJ2-1, is EADIYQTPRYLVIGTGKKITLECSQTMGHDKMYWYQQDPGMELHLIHYSYGVNSTEKGDLSSESTVSRIRTEHFPLTLESARPSHTSQYLCASSEHRPDNEQFFGPGTRLTVL.

The chain employs TRBV7-8 and TRBJ1-4, with D possibly being TRBD1 (6 bases). Per germline, CDR1 SGHVS and CDR2 FQNEAQ. V lost 2 bases and J lost 4, with 11 bases in between. This CDR3 contains 15 residues. The CDR3 protein is CASSLYGQINEKLFF. The CDR3 DNA is TGTGCCAGCAGCTTATATGGACAGATTAATGAAAAACTGTTTTTT.